This T cell receptor beta chain was retrieved from a study of T-cell reconstitution after alpha-beta-depleted transplantation in children. V was trimmed by 6 bases and J by 8 bases, leaving 20 bases between them. Germline V lookup: CDR1 SQVTM, CDR2 ANQGSEA. CDR3 length: 14 residues. Preparation of the TCRbeta library was carried out with unique molecular identifiers. Using its own MiXCR run on the PCR reads, TCRdb lists one record per CDR3 protein. In the table there are fewer than 400,000 distinct CDR3 sequences, 20% of which are singletons. Source: PBMCs from the stem cell graft donor, taken from the stem cell graft. The chain is built from TRBV29-1 and TRBJ2-1; possible D gene TRBD1, 5 bases. This clonotype was sampled from a human donor who donated a stem cell graft to a child with acute myeloid leukemia. The CDR3 region has the DNA TGCAGCGTGTCCCCCTCCCAGGGTTACGATGAGCAGTTCTTC. It is translated as CSVSPSQGYDEQFF.